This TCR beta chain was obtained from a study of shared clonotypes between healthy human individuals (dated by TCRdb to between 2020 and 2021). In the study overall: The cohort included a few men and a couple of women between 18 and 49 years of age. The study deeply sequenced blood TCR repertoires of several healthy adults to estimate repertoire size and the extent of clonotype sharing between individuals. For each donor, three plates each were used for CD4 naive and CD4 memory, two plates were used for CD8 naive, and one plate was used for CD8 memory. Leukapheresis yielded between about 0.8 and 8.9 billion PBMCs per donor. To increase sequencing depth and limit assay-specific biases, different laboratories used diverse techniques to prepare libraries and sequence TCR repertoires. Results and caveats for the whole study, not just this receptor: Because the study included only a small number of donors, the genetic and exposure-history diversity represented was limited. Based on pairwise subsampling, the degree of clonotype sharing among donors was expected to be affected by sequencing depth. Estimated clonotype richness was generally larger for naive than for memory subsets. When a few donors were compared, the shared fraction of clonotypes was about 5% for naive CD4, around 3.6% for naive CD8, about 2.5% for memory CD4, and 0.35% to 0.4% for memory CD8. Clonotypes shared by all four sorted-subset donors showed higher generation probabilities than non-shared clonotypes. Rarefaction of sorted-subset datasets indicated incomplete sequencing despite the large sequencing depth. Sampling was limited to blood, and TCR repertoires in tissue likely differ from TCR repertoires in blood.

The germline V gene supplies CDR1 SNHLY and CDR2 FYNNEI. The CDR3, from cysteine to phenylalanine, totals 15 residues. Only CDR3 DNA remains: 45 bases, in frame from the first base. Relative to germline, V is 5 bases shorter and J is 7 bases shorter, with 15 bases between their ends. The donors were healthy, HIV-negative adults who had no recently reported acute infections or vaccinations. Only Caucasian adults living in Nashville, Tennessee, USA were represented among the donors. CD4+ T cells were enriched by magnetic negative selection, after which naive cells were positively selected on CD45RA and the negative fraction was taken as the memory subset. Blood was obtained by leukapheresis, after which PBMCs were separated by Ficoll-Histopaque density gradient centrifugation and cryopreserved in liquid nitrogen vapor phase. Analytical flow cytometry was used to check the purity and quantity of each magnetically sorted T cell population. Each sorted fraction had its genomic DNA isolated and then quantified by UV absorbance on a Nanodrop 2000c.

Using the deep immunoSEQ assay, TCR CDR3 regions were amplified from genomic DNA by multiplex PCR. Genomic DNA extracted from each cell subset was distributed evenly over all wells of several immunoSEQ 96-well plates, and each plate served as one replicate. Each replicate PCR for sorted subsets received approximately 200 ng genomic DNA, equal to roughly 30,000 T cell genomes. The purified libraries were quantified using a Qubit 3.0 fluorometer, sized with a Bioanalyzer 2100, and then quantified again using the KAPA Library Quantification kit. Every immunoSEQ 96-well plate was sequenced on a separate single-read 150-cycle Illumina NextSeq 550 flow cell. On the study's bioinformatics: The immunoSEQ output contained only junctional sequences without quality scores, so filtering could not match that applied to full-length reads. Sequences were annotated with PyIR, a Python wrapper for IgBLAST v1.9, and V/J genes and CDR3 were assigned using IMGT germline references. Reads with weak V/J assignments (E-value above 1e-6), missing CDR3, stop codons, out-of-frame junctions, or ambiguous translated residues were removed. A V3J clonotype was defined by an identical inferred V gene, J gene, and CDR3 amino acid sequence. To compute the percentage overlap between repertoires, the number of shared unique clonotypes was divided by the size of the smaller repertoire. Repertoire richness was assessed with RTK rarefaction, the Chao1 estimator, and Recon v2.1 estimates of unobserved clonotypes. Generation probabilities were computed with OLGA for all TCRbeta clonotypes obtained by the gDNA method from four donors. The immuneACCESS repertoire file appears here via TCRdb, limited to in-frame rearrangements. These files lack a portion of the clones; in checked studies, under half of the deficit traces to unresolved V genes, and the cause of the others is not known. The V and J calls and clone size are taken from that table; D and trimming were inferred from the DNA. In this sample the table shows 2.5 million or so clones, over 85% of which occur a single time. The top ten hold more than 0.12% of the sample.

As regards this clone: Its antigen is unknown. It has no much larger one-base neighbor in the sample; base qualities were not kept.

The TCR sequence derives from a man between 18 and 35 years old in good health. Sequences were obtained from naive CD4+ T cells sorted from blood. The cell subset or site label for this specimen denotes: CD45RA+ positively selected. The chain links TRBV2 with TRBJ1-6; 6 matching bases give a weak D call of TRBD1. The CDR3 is CASSSSGTPNSPLHF. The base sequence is TGTGCCAGCAGTTCCTCCGGGACACCAAATTCACCCCTCCACTTT. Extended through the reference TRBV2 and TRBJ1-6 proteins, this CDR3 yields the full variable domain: EPEVTQTPSHQVTQMGQEVILRCVPISNHLYFYWYRQILGQKVEFLVSFYNNEISEKSEIFDDQFSVERPDGSNFTLKIRSTKLEDSAMYFCASSSSGTPNSPLHFGNGTRLTVT.